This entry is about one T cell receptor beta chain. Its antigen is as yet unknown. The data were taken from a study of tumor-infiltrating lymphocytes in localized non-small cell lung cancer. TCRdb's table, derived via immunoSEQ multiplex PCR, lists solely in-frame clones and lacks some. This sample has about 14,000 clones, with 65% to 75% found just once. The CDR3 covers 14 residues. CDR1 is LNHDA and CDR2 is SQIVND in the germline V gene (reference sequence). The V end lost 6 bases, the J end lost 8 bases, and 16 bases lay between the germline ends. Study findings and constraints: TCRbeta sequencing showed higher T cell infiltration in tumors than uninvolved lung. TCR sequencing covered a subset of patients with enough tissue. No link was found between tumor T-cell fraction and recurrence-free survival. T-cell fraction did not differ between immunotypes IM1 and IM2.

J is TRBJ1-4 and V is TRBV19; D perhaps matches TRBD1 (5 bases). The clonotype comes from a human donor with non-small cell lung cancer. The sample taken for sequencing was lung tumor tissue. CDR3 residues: CASRGWQGGEKLFF. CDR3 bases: TGTGCCAGTAGAGGCTGGCAGGGAGGGGAAAAACTGTTTTTT. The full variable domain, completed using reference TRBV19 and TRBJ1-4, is DGGITQSPKYLFRKEGQNVTLSCEQNLNHDAMYWYRQDPGQGLRLIYYSQIVNDFQKGDIAEGYSVSREKKESFPLTVTSAQKNPTAFYLCASRGWQGGEKLFFGSGTQLSVL.